This entry concerns a single T cell receptor (beta chain). The record originates from a study of blood T cell repertoires in COVID-19. On the study more broadly: Italy, Spain and the United States were the sources of the convalescent and acute COVID-19 samples. Sources were T cells, B-cell-depleted T cells, or PBMCs; the material itself was cDNA or gDNA.

The CDR3 length is 14 residues. Germline V lookup: CDR1 LNHDA, CDR2 SQIVND (reference sequence). The germline V and J ends were trimmed by 5 bases and 4 bases, with 15 bases remaining between them. Study processing details: The assay estimated nucleated cells by amplifying reference gene primers. Generated by immunoSEQ multiplex PCR, the TCRdb table keeps only in-frame clones and is missing some. V, J and clone size were drawn from that table, and D and trimming were deduced from the DNA. The table includes more than 250,000 clones, around 88% detected once. The clonotype was recovered from a woman under 40 who had recovered from COVID-19. The chain carries TRBV19 and TRBJ2-7, with D perhaps TRBD2 (5 bases). Sequencing was performed on peripheral blood. This chain's CDR3 is CASSDPSWRYEQYF. In nucleotides, the CDR3 is TGTGCCAGTAGTGATCCCTCGTGGAGGTACGAGCAGTACTTC.